These 3 T cell receptor beta chains originate from one sample sequenced in a study of control samples from healthy donors and cancer patients. The data were produced by immunoSEQ multiplex PCR, yet TCRdb's version contains in-frame clones alone and is incomplete. The sample includes some 130,000 clones, roughly 90% of them seen just once. Sequencing input: PBMCs. The source of these receptors is a man aged 45 to 65 with head and neck cancer.

CDR3 sequence: CAISESTGDEKLFF. The CDR3, as DNA: TGTGCCATCAGTGAGTCGACGGGGGATGAAAAACTGTTTTTT. The chain combines TRBV10-3 with TRBJ1-4; TRBD1 might be the D (5 bases). V lost 0 bases, J lost 6 bases, and 8 bases lay in between. The CDR3 totals 14 residues. Germline V CDR1 and CDR2: ENHRY, SYGVKD.

This rearrangement joins TRBV4-2 to TRBJ1-3, with unresolved D. The CDR3 extends over 16 amino acids. Germline V lookup: CDR1 LGHNA, CDR2 YNFKEQ. V was shortened by 2 bases and J by 0 bases, with 11 bases between the two germline ends. The DNA for the CDR3 is TGTGCCAGCAGCCAACGCCAGCCGGGCTCTGGAAACACCATATATTTT. Its translation is CASSQRQPGSGNTIYF.

The rearrangement uses TRBV7-9 and TRBJ1-1, with no clear D. Germline CDR1 reads SEHNR; CDR2 reads FQNEAQ (reference sequence). The length of the CDR3 is 13 residues. V lost 2 bases and J 1 base, leaving 5 bases between the germline ends. The CDR3 DNA reads TGTGCCAGCAGCTTAATGGAGAACACTGAAGCTTTCTTT. It codes for CASSLMENTEAFF. Using reference TRBV7-9 and TRBJ1-1 for the parts outside the CDR3, the full variable domain is DTGVSQNPRHKITKRGQNVTFRCDPISEHNRLYWYRQTLGQGPEFLTYFQNEAQLEKSRLLSDRFSAERPKGSFSTLEIQRTEQGDSAMYLCASSLMENTEAFFGQGTRLTVV.